Listed below are T cell receptor beta chains from one sample, sequenced in a study of T cell repertoires in cytomegalovirus infection. TCRdb itself ran the reads through MiXCR, one entry per CDR3 protein. The sample gives 500,000 to 600,000 distinct CDR3 sequences, approximately 15% of which show up once; around 25% is in the top ten. Sequenced material: CD8+ T cells from PBMCs. The receptor source for this set is a human donor in good health (CMV status not recorded). Some clones in this sample may be carry-over from other donors' samples. Both conserved end residues are part of each CDR3. A D gene is named only where the DNA matches it firmly. Not every row has a clone size; where given, it reads once, few, many or a size class.

d_call | j_call | v_call | clone_size | cdr3_nt | cdr3_aa
TRBD2 | TRBJ2-7 | TRBV7-8 | many | TGTGCCAGCAGCATCGAGCGGGGCCGCTACGAGCAGTACTTC | CASSIERGRYEQYF
NA | TRBJ1-2 | TRBV10-3 | few | TGTGCCATAGGGACGGCCCTAACTGAGGGCTACACCTTC | CAIGTALTEGYTF
TRBD2 | TRBJ2-7 | TRBV7-9 | many | TGTGCCAGCAGCGGGGGACTAGCCACCTACGAGCAGTACTTC | CASSGGLATYEQYF
NA | TRBJ1-2 | TRBV7-8 | many | TGTGCCAGCAGCTCGAAGGGGCGAAACTATGGCTACACCTTC | CASSSKGRNYGYTF
NA | TRBJ1-5 | TRBV6-5 | NA | TGTGCCAGCAGGATCACAGGGCAGAGCAATCAGCCCCAGCATTTT | CASRITGQSNQPQHF
TRBD2 | TRBJ2-5 | TRBV2 | few | TGTGCCAGCAGTAGCGCGCTAGCGGGCGAAGAGACCCAGTACTTC | CASSSALAGEETQYF
NA | TRBJ2-1 | TRBV9 | NA | TGTGCCAGCAGCGTAGAAACTTACAATGAGCAGTTCTTC | CASSVETYNEQFF
NA | TRBJ1-1 | TRBV18 | many | TGTGCCAGCACCGACACCCCGAACACTGAAGCTTTCTTT | CASTDTPNTEAFF
NA | TRBJ2-7 | TRBV9 | few | TGTGCCAGCAGCGTAGGGGGGGGCACCCTCTACTACGAGCAGTACTTC | CASSVGGGTLYYEQYF
NA | TRBJ2-3 | TRBV20-1 | NA | TGCAGTGCTTACCCCGGGGGGCCCCGGCGGGGGACGCAGTATTTT | CSAYPGGPRRGTQYF
NA | TRBJ1-5 | TRBV28 | NA | TGTGCCAGCAGTTTGCGGGGTGCTGGGCATCAGCCCCAGCATTTT | CASSLRGAGHQPQHF
NA | TRBJ2-5 | TRBV5-1 | few | TGCGCCAGCAGCTTGGACAAGGGAGAGACCCAGTACTTC | CASSLDKGETQYF
NA | TRBJ2-5 | TRBV20-1 | NA | TGCAGTGCTAGAGATCGTTGGTTGCGGGAGACCCAGTACTTC | CSARDRWLRETQYF
NA | TRBJ2-7 | TRBV3-1 | NA | TGTGCCAGCAGTCGGGGACTCTCTAGGGACGAGCAGTACTTC | CASSRGLSRDEQYF
NA | TRBJ1-1 | TRBV29-1 | NA | TGCAGCGTTGAATATCAGGGCACTGAAGCTTTCTTT | CSVEYQGTEAFF
TRBD1 | TRBJ1-1 | TRBV28 | many | TGTGCCAGCAGTTCACTTCCGGGACAGGAGAACACTGAAGCTTTCTTT | CASSSLPGQENTEAFF
TRBD1 | TRBJ1-1 | TRBV19 | NA | TGTGCCAGTAGTGCGGACAGGGAGACTGAAGCTTTCTTT | CASSADRETEAFF
TRBD2 | TRBJ2-1 | TRBV7-9 | many | TGTGCCAGCAGCCCCCCCGTATCGCGGGAGGAATACAATGAGCAGTTCTTC | CASSPPVSREEYNEQFF
TRBD1 | TRBJ1-1 | TRBV13 | NA | TGTGCCAGCAGCCTCGCCGGGACAGGGAGCACTGAAGCTTTCTTT | CASSLAGTGSTEAFF
NA | TRBJ1-2 | TRBV6-5 | NA | TGTGCCAGCAGATCGGGGGAGCATCATGGCTACACCTTC | CASRSGEHHGYTF
NA | TRBJ2-7 | TRBV9 | NA | TGTGCCAGCAGCGTCTACGACAGCCTCTCCTACGAGCAGTACTTC | CASSVYDSLSYEQYF
NA | TRBJ2-7 | TRBV14 | NA | TGTGCCAGCAGCCAGGGCCCAGCGGACGAGCAGTACTTC | CASSQGPADEQYF
TRBD1 | TRBJ1-5 | TRBV14 | NA | TGTGCCAGCAGCCAAGGAGGGGGCGGTCAGCCCCAGCATTTT | CASSQGGGGQPQHF
NA | TRBJ2-7 | TRBV7-9 | many | TGTGCCAGCAGCCCCGGACCTCCGCAGGACGAGCAGTACTTC | CASSPGPPQDEQYF
NA | TRBJ1-4 | TRBV7-9 | many | TGTGCCAGCAGCCACGCCGACGGGGGAGCAACTAATGAAAAACTGTTTTTT | CASSHADGGATNEKLFF
TRBD1 | TRBJ1-5 | TRBV19 | many | TGTGCCAGTGCGGTCCGGGACAGGGATCATAGCAATCAGCCCCAGCATTTT | CASAVRDRDHSNQPQHF
TRBD1 | TRBJ1-1 | TRBV6-1 | NA | TGTGCCAGCAGTGAAGCGGGACAGATGATTTTGAAAGCTTTCTTT | CASSEAGQMILKAFF
TRBD1 | TRBJ1-2 | TRBV4-1 | few | TGCGCCAGCAGCCAAGTCGACAGGGGGCTTGGTTATGGCTACACCTTC | CASSQVDRGLGYGYTF
NA | TRBJ2-7 | TRBV20-1 | NA | TGCAGTGCTAGAGAAACAAGCTACGAGCAGTACTTC | CSARETSYEQYF
NA | TRBJ1-1 | TRBV4-1 | NA | TGCGCCAGCAGCCAAGAGAGTAGGGAAGGGACTGAAGCTTTCTTT | CASSQESREGTEAFF
TRBD1 | TRBJ2-2 | TRBV12-3/TRBV12-4 | many | TGTGCCAGCAGTCCTCGGGACAGGGGGCTTCAAAAAGCGAACACCGGGGAGCTGTTTTTT | CASSPRDRGLQKANTGELFF
TRBD1 | TRBJ1-2 | TRBV5-6 | many | TGTGCCAGCAGCTTAAGACAGGGGGCCGGCTATGGCTACACCTTC | CASSLRQGAGYGYTF
NA | TRBJ2-2 | TRBV4-1 | NA | TGTGCCAGCAGCCAGGCTGGTTTGAACACCGGGGAGCTGTTTTTT | CASSQAGLNTGELFF
NA | TRBJ2-1 | TRBV7-3 | many | TGTGCCAGCAGCTTATGGGAGGGGGGAGTGGACTACAATGAGCAGTTCTTC | CASSLWEGGVDYNEQFF
NA | TRBJ2-5 | TRBV7-9 | NA | TGTGCCAGCAGCCAGCCCGTCCAAGAGACCCAGTACTTC | CASSQPVQETQYF
NA | TRBJ2-7 | TRBV7-2 | many | TGTGCCAGCAGCGCCCCCGGGACCGCCTACGAGCAGTACTTC | CASSAPGTAYEQYF
NA | TRBJ2-1 | TRBV6-5 | NA | TGTGCCAGCAGTTACAGGGCTACGGGACAAATCTACAATGAGCAGTTCTTC | CASSYRATGQIYNEQFF